This T cell receptor beta chain comes out of a study of blood T cells in healthy people across ages. The germline V gene encodes CDR1 LGHDT and CDR2 YNNKEL (reference sequence). The CDR3 spans 16 residues. The ends were cut back, 4 bases at V and 1 base at J, with 15 bases in the middle. Samples had at least 6.5 million PBMCs isolated from them. With a J-beta primer mix and a sample-barcoded 5' primer, a second PCR ran about 7 to 12 cycles. TCRdb recomputed calls from the 5' RACE reads with MiXCR, one row per CDR3 protein. Seen here are approximately 1.5 million distinct CDR3 sequences, 34% observed once, and the top ten hold roughly 10%.

The sequence was collected from a woman in her twenties or thirties in good health. This chain joins TRBV3-1 and TRBJ2-3; D is tentatively TRBD1 or TRBD2 (6 bases each). The sample was blood. CDR3 coding DNA: TGTGCCAGCAGCCCTTCAGGTGGGGGGCGCACAGATACGCAGTATTTT. This codes for CASSPSGGGRTDTQYF.